This TCR beta chain was recovered during a study of monozygotic twins with inflammatory bowel disease. TCRdb derives one entry per CDR3 protein from the 5' RACE reads, leaving out DNA. Its table records 210,000 or so distinct CDR3 sequences. The receptor comes from a human donor with ulcerative colitis or Crohn's disease, or a healthy co-twin of an affected twin (not recorded which). The material sequenced was blood.

The CDR3 is CASSQGLVTLQETQYF. The rearrangement links TRBV4-3 to TRBJ2-5; TCRdb's D call, TRBD1, is unchecked because there is no DNA. CDR3 size: 16 residues. CDR1 LGHNA and CDR2 YSLEER come from the germline V gene.